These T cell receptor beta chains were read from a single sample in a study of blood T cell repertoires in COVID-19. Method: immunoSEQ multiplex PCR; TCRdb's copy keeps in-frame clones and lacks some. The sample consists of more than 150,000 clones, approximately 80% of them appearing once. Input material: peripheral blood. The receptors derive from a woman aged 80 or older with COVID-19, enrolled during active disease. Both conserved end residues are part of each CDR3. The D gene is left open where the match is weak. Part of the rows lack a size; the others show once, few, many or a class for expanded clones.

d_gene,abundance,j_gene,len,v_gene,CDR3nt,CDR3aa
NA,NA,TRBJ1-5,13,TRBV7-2,TGTGCCAGCAGCTTCTATAGCAATCAGCCCCAGCATTTT,CASSFYSNQPQHF
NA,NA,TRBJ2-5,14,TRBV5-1,TGCGCCAGCAGCTTGGTACCGACCGGGGAGACCCAGTACTTC,CASSLVPTGETQYF
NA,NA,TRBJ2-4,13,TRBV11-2,TGTGCCAGCAGCCCGGGAAATTGGGACATTCAGTACTTC,CASSPGNWDIQYF
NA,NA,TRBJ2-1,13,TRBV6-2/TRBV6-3,NA,CASSASWGTGAFF
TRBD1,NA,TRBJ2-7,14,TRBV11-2,TGTGCCAGCAGCAAATACAGGGGTGCCTACGAGCAGTACTTC,CASSKYRGAYEQYF
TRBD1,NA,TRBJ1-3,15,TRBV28,TGTGCCAGCAGTCTTACAGGGGGATCTGGAAACACCATATATTTT,CASSLTGGSGNTIYF
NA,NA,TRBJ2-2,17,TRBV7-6,TGTGCCAGCAGCTTAGAACGCCCCGGGGTTTACACCGGGGAGCTGTTTTTT,CASSLERPGVYTGELFF
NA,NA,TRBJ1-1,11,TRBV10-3,TGTGCCATCAGTGTCCGCACTGAAGCTTTCTTT,CAISVRTEAFF
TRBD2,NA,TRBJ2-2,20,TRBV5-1,TGCGCCAGCAGCTTGTTTTCGTGGGATTTGCGGGGGGCCTACACCGGGGAGCTGTTTTTT,CASSLFSWDLRGAYTGELFF
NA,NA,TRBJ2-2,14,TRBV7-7,TGTGCTAGCAGCCTTAGCGGGAACACCGGGGAGCTGTTTTTT,CASSLSGNTGELFF
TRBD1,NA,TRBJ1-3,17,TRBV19,TGTGCCAGTAGTACCGCACAGGGGGCGAGCTCTGGAAACACCATATATTTT,CASSTAQGASSGNTIYF
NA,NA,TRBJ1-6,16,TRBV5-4,TGTGCCAGCAGCTTGTTACAGGGTGGCTATAATTCACCCCTCCACTTT,CASSLLQGGYNSPLHF
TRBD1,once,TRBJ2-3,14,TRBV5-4,TGTGCCAGCAGCCAAGACAGGGCTTCAGATACGCAGTATTTT,CASSQDRASDTQYF
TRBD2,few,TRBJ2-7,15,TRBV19,TGTGCCAGTAGTATAGAGCTAGCGGGAGTGAGGGAGCAGTACTTC,CASSIELAGVREQYF
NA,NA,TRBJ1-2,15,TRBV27,TGTGCCAGCAGTAAACAGGTTACCCCTTACTATGGCTACACCTTC,CASSKQVTPYYGYTF
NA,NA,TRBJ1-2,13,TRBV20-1,TGCAGTGCTAGTGAGGGGAGGGTCTATGGCTACACCTTC,CSASEGRVYGYTF
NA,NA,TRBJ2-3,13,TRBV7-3,TGTGCCAGCAGCCCCACGGGCACAGATACGCAGTATTTT,CASSPTGTDTQYF
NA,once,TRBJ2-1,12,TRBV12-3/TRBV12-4,TGTGCCAGCAGCACTCGGTCCAATGAGCAGTTCTTC,CASSTRSNEQFF
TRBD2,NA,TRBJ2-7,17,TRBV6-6,TGTGCCAGCAGTCAGGGACTAGCGGGGGCTTGGGGCTACGAGCAGTACTTC,CASSQGLAGAWGYEQYF
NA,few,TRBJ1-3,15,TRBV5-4,TGTGCCAGCAGCCGGGCGGGGTATCCTGGAAACACCATATATTTT,CASSRAGYPGNTIYF
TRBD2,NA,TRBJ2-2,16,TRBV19,TGTGCCAGTAGACCTAGCGGGAGGGAGAACACCGGGGAGCTGTTTTTT,CASRPSGRENTGELFF
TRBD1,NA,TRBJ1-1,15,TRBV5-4,TGTGCCAGCAGCAGGGGGCAGGGGGCTTGGGCTGAAGCTTTCTTT,CASSRGQGAWAEAFF
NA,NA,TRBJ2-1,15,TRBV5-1,TGCGCCAGCAGCTCCGATAGCCCACGTGGCGATGAGCAGTTCTTC,CASSSDSPRGDEQFF
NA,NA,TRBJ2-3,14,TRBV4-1,TGCGCCAGCAGCCAAGCCCAGCAGAGGGAGAAGCAGTATTTT,CASSQAQQREKQYF
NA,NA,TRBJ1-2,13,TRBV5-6,TGTGCCAGCAGGCTTTTAGCTAACTATGGCTACACCTTC,CASRLLANYGYTF
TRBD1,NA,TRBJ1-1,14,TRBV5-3,TGTGCCAGAAGCGGCGACAGGGTAAACACTGAAGCTTTCTTT,CARSGDRVNTEAFF
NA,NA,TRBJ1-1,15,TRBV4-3,TGCGCCAGCAGCCAAGATATGGTAGTGAACACTGAAGCTTTCTTT,CASSQDMVVNTEAFF
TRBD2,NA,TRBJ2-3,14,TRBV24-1,TGTGCCACCAGTGAGTCGGGAGGATCAGATACGCAGTATTTT,CATSESGGSDTQYF
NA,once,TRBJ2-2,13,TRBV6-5,TGTGCCAGCATGGGCCAAAACACCGGGGAGCTGTTTTTT,CASMGQNTGELFF
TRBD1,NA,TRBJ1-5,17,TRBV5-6,TGTGCCAGCAGCTTGGGGGACAGGGGGCTCCCAAATCAGCCCCAGCATTTT,CASSLGDRGLPNQPQHF
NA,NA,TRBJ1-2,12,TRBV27,TGTGCCAGGTTTATGGGGGGCTATGGCTACACCTTC,CARFMGGYGYTF
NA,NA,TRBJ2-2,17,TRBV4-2,TGTGCCAGCAGCCAAGAAGCTAGAAGATCGAACACCGGGGAGCTGTTTTTT,CASSQEARRSNTGELFF
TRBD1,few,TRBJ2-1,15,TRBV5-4,TGTGCCAGCAGCCCAGACAGGGGAACTTACAATGAGCAGTTCTTC,CASSPDRGTYNEQFF
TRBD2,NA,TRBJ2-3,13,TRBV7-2,TGTGCCAGCAGCTCCAGTCCGGGACTAGATCCGTATTTT,CASSSSPGLDPYF
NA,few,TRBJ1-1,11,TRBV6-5,TGTGCCAGCAGTTTCGGTACTGAAGCTTTCTTT,CASSFGTEAFF
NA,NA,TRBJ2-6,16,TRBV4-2,TGTGCCAGCAGCCACGACGGGGGGCCTGGGGCCAACGTCCTGACTTTC,CASSHDGGPGANVLTF
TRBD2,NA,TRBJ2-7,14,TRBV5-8,TGTGCCAGCCGACCATCGGGAGGGTCCTACGAGCAGTACTTC,CASRPSGGSYEQYF
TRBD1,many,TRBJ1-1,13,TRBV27,TGTGCCAGCAGTTTACGGGACAGCACTGAAGCTTTCTTT,CASSLRDSTEAFF
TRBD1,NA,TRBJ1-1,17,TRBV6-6,TGTGCCAGCAGTCCCGTCCCGGGACAGGGGGCGTGGACTGAAGCTTTCTTT,CASSPVPGQGAWTEAFF
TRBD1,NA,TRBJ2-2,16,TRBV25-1,TGTGCCAGCAGTGAATGGGACAGGGGAATCACCGGGGAGCTGTTTTTT,CASSEWDRGITGELFF
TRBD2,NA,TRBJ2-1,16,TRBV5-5,TGTGCCAGCAGCTTCGGAATAGCGGGATTGTACAATGAGCAGTTCTTC,CASSFGIAGLYNEQFF
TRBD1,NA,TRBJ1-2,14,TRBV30,TGTGCCTGGGCTCAGGGGGCGGGGGTAGATGGCTACACCTTC,CAWAQGAGVDGYTF